Below, one T cell receptor beta chain is given with its context. CDR3 length: 15 amino acids. Germline loops: CDR1 MDHEN, CDR2 SYDVKM. The V end lost 8 bases, the J end lost 4 bases, and 20 bases lay between the germline ends. TCRdb's table, derived via immunoSEQ multiplex PCR, lists solely in-frame clones and lacks some. The sample has some 80,000 clones; about 82% are singletons. The source of the sample is a study of T cell clones after liver transplantation. V usage is TRBV28 and J usage is TRBJ1-2; maybe TRBD1 (6 bases). The sequenced sample was CD4+ T cells from blood, obtained 45 to 46 months after liver transplant. This TCR was recovered from a human patient who received a liver transplant. The graft donor may be the source of some T cells. CDR3 sequence: CASSEGGAGLYGYTF. In nucleotides, the CDR3 is TGTGCCAGCTCCGAGGGGGGCGCGGGGCTCTATGGCTACACCTTC.